Listed below are T cell receptor beta chains from one sample, sequenced in a study of neurological immune-mediated disorders. TCRdb re-analysed the 5' RACE reads in MiXCR, keeping a single row per CDR3 protein. Among approximately 89,000 distinct CDR3 sequences, 4.3% were seen once, and the ten largest hold approximately 5.4%. Specimen: PBMCs. The receptors here all came from a woman aged 60-70 years with multiple sclerosis. The CDR3 runs from the conserved cysteine through the conserved F or W. The D gene is left open where the match is weak. Size tells how often a clone was seen, or its class if it is expanded.

CASRNHRDTNTEAFF TGTGCCAGCAGAAACCACCGGGACACGAACACTGAAGCTTTCTTT TRBJ1-1 many TRBV6-2/TRBV6-3 NA
CSARGQGYYEQYF TGCAGTGCTAGAGGGCAGGGGTACTACGAGCAGTACTTC TRBJ2-7 many TRBV20-1 NA
CASSPGTISYNEQFF TGTGCCAGCAGCCCCGGGACAATCTCCTACAATGAGCAGTTCTTC TRBJ2-1 many TRBV2 NA
CSGSGQGRTEAFF TGCAGCGGGTCGGGACAGGGAAGAACTGAAGCTTTCTTT TRBJ1-1 many TRBV29-1 TRBD1
CSADLPSGGVTDTQYF TGCAGTGCAGACCTTCCTAGCGGGGGGGTCACAGATACGCAGTATTTT TRBJ2-3 many TRBV20-1 TRBD2
CASSAPGQGASGYTF TGTGCCAGCTCAGCACCAGGACAGGGGGCAAGTGGCTACACCTTC TRBJ1-2 many TRBV18 TRBD1
CSATLAGGGRGETQYF TGCAGTGCTACTCTAGCGGGGGGCGGTCGTGGGGAGACCCAGTACTTC TRBJ2-5 many TRBV20-1 TRBD2
CASSPRDRGYNQPQHF TGTGCCAGCAGCCCCCGGGACAGGGGGTACAATCAGCCCCAGCATTTT TRBJ1-5 many TRBV3-1 TRBD1
CASSVRGSSTDTQYF TGTGCCAGCAGTGTCAGGGGGAGTAGCACAGATACGCAGTATTTT TRBJ2-3 many TRBV25-1 TRBD1
CATTQGGSQETQYF TGTGCCACTACCCAGGGGGGTTCTCAAGAGACCCAGTACTTC TRBJ2-5 many TRBV12-3/TRBV12-4 NA
CASSTGQAGANVLTF TGTGCCAGCAGCACGGGACAGGCGGGGGCCAACGTCCTGACTTTC TRBJ2-6 few TRBV5-5 TRBD1
CSVEDFRGGAMDEQFF TGCAGCGTTGAAGATTTTCGTGGGGGGGCCATGGATGAGCAGTTCTTC TRBJ2-1 many TRBV29-1 NA
CASSLTSGGLDTQYF TGTGCCAGCAGCTTGACTAGCGGGGGCCTAGATACGCAGTATTTT TRBJ2-3 few TRBV7-7 TRBD2
CASSLADVSEQFF TGTGCTAGCAGCTTAGCGGACGTATCCGAGCAGTTCTTC TRBJ2-1 many TRBV7-7 NA
CSALTGSRNSPLHF TGCAGTGCTTTGACAGGGTCCCGTAATTCACCCCTCCACTTT TRBJ1-6 many TRBV20-1 TRBD1
CAISGGTSDLPDTQYF TGTGCCATCAGTGGCGGGACTAGCGATCTCCCAGATACGCAGTATTTT TRBJ2-3 many TRBV10-3 TRBD2